The 2 T cell receptor beta chains presented below share a single source sample, sequenced in a study of blood T cell repertoires in COVID-19. Here immunoSEQ multiplex PCR was the method, and the copy in TCRdb shows in-frame clones only, minus some. This table has a few hundred thousand clones, about 88% appearing once. The sample was PBMCs or T cells enriched from blood (not recorded which). These receptors all stem from a woman aged 18-30 years who had recovered from COVID-19.

The rearrangement uses TRBV9 and TRBJ1-5; D uncertain. CDR1 SGDLS and CDR2 YYNGEE come from the germline V gene. This CDR3 has 15 amino acids. V lost 4 bases and J lost 3, with 14 bases in between. CDR3 region: CASSPSGEVNQPQHF. The CDR3, as DNA: TGTGCCAGCAGCCCTAGTGGAGAGGTCAATCAGCCCCAGCATTTT. The full variable domain, its missing parts supplied by reference TRBV9 and TRBJ1-5, is DSGVTQTPKHLITATGQRVTLRCSPRSGDLSVYWYQQSLDQGLQFLIQYYNGEERAKGNILERFSAQQFPDLHSELNLSSLELGDSALYFCASSPSGEVNQPQHFGDGTRLSIL.

The rearrangement joins TRBV10-3 to TRBJ1-2, with 8 positions matching TRBD1. With 5 bases clipped from V and 7 bases from J, the junction kept 6 bases outside the gene matches. The germline gives CDR1 ENHRY, CDR2 SYGVKD. CDR3 size: 13 residues. CDR3 nucleotides: TGTGCCATCAGTACGATGACAGGGGCTGGCTACACCTTC. Residues: CAISTMTGAGYTF.